The entry that follows covers one T cell receptor (beta chain) sequence. The antigen is not known. The sample belongs to a study of vaccination and CD4 T cells after COVID-19. Study summary: Ranging from 14 to 241, the interval between dose two and post-vaccine sampling had a median of 72 days.

CD4+ T cells that had been cultured provided DNA sequenced with the Oncomine TCR Beta short-read assay. Using the QIAamp micro DNA kit, genomic DNA was extracted from the CD4+ T cells that had been cultured. MiXCR was run by TCRdb on the PCR reads, yielding one entry per CDR3 protein. The top ten clones hold about a tenth of a sample with approximately 24,000 distinct CDR3 sequences, roughly 40% of them seen once. Described treatment: roughly nine-day PBMC culture with coronavirus spike peptide pools or control peptides (ViraFEST assay). Before TCRs were sequenced, ViraFEST expanded antigen-specific T cells with peptide pools. The source material was CD4+ T cells from blood, cultured in vitro. This TCR was sampled from a human donor who had recovered from COVID-19.

The CDR3 nucleotides are TGCGCCAGCAGCCAAGATCGAGTTGCAGGTGCCTCTGGGGCCAACGTCCTGACTTTC. Amino acids: CASSQDRVAGASGANVLTF. This chain links TRBV4-1 with TRBJ2-6, with D unresolved. This CDR3 contains 19 residues. Germline V gives CDR1 MGHRA, CDR2 YSYEKL. V gave up 0 bases and J gave up 0 bases, with 15 bases separating them.